This is a list of T cell receptor beta chains from one sample in a study of T cell responses to AZD1222 COVID-19 vaccine. The repertoire was sequenced with immunoSEQ multiplex PCR; TCRdb's copy has only in-frame clones and lacks some. The sample lists about 81,000 clones; 75% to 95% were seen once. The source was peripheral blood, collected 28 days after the second AZD1222 dose. These receptors came from an adult who received the AZD1222 COVID-19 vaccine. The CDR3 runs from the conserved cysteine through the conserved F or W. A D gene is named only where the DNA matches it firmly. The size of a clone is reported for some rows only, either as once, few or many, or as a class for expanded clones.

NA TRBD2 16 TRBJ2-3 TRBV5-4 CASSPAGTRSTDTQYF TGTGCCAGCAGCCCAGCCGGGACTAGAAGCACAGATACGCAGTATTTT
once TRBD2 16 TRBJ2-1 TRBV11-3 CASSLGRSGSYNEQFF TGTGCCAGCAGCTTAGGCAGGAGCGGGAGTTACAATGAGCAGTTCTTC
NA NA 16 TRBJ1-5 TRBV6-2/TRBV6-3 CASSYSIGSSNQPQHF TGTGCCAGCAGTTACTCGATCGGGTCGAGCAATCAGCCCCAGCATTTT
NA NA 14 TRBJ1-2 TRBV15 CATSAGGGLIGYTF TGTGCCACCAGCGCGGGAGGGGGGCTTATTGGCTACACCTTC
NA NA 13 TRBJ1-2 TRBV5-1 CASSSGSNYGYTF TGCGCCAGCAGCTCGGGTTCCAACTATGGCTACACCTTC
NA TRBD1 18 TRBJ1-6 TRBV25-1 CASSGLIPTGGKYSPLHF TGTGCCAGCAGTGGCCTAATTCCGACAGGGGGCAAATATTCACCCCTCCACTTT
NA NA 15 TRBJ2-1 TRBV11-3 CASSLEGRPYNEQFF TGTGCCAGCAGCTTGGAGGGACGGCCATACAATGAGCAGTTCTTC
NA NA 14 TRBJ1-5 TRBV25-1 CASNNQGPNQPQHF TGTGCCAGCAATAACCAGGGCCCTAATCAGCCCCAGCATTTT
NA TRBD1 14 TRBJ1-1 TRBV28 CASSSLGQTIRAFF TGTGCCAGCAGTTCCCTGGGACAGACCATTCGGGCTTTCTTT
NA TRBD2 15 TRBJ2-3 TRBV5-1 CASSFQLARTDTQYF TGCGCCAGCAGCTTTCAACTAGCGCGCACAGATACGCAGTATTTT
NA TRBD1 16 TRBJ2-2 TRBV27 CASSRKGQGTTGELFF TGTGCCAGCAGTAGAAAGGGACAGGGGACCACCGGGGAGCTGTTTTTT
NA NA 12 TRBJ1-2 TRBV30 CAWSYMSGGYTF TGTGCCTGGAGTTATATGAGCGGTGGCTACACCTTC
NA TRBD1 13 TRBJ1-6 TRBV5-1 CASMGQDNSPLHF TGCGCCAGTATGGGACAGGATAATTCACCCCTCCACTTT
NA NA 15 TRBJ1-4 TRBV6-5 CASSYSLPRNEKLFF TGTGCCAGCAGTTACAGCCTCCCTCGAAATGAAAAACTGTTTTTT
NA NA 12 TRBJ2-7 TRBV5-1 CASSLGPDEQYF TGCGCCAGCAGCCTAGGACCTGACGAGCAGTACTTC
NA NA 15 TRBJ1-3 TRBV7-2 CASSPQRVSGNTIYF TGTGCCAGCAGCCCGCAGAGGGTTTCCGGAAACACCATATATTTT
NA NA 15 TRBJ1-1 TRBV19 CASSGLPGQNTEAFF TGTGCCAGTAGTGGGCTACCGGGACAGAACACTGAAGCTTTCTTT
once TRBD1 16 TRBJ2-5 TRBV24-1 CATRIQTGGRRETQYF TGTGCCACCCGTATACAGACAGGGGGCCGAAGAGAGACCCAGTACTTC
once TRBD1 15 TRBJ1-3 TRBV5-1 CASSPQGASGNTIYF TGCGCCAGCAGCCCACAGGGGGCCTCTGGAAACACCATATATTTT
NA TRBD1 14 TRBJ1-6 TRBV18 CASSPDRARSPLHF TGTGCCAGCTCACCGGACAGGGCAAGATCACCCCTCCACTTT
few NA 14 TRBJ1-4 TRBV6-5 CASSYFSGGEKLFF TGTGCCAGCAGTTACTTCAGCGGGGGTGAAAAACTGTTTTTT
NA TRBD2 15 TRBJ2-3 TRBV9 CASSVLAGLTDTQYF TGTGCCAGCAGCGTACTAGCGGGACTGACAGATACGCAGTATTTT
NA NA 14 TRBJ1-6 TRBV5-1 CASSLMDKNSPLHF TGCGCCAGCAGCTTGATGGATAAGAATTCACCCCTCCACTTT
medium-sized NA 14 TRBJ2-6 TRBV6-4 CASSDESGANVLTF TGTGCCAGCAGTGACGAGTCAGGGGCCAACGTCCTGACTTTC
NA NA 12 TRBJ1-2 TRBV5-6 CASSLGLGGYTF TGTGCCAGCAGCTTGGGGCTGGGTGGCTACACCTTC
NA TRBD2 15 TRBJ2-2 TRBV9 CASSKWGGNTGELFF TGTGCCAGCAGTAAATGGGGGGGTAACACCGGGGAGCTGTTTTTT
NA NA 13 TRBJ1-4 TRBV4-1 CASSQGGYEKLFF TGCGCCAGCAGCCAAGGAGGGTATGAAAAACTGTTTTTT
NA NA 16 TRBJ1-5 TRBV2 CASSERPAYSNQPQHF TGTGCCAGCAGTGAGCGGCCGGCATATAGCAATCAGCCCCAGCATTTT
NA NA 13 TRBJ2-2 TRBV6-4 CASRAGYTGELFF TGTGCCAGCAGAGCTGGGTACACCGGGGAGCTGTTTTTT
few TRBD1 15 TRBJ1-1 TRBV5-4 CASSAASRDSTEAFF TGTGCCAGCAGCGCAGCGAGCCGGGACAGCACTGAAGCTTTCTTT
NA NA 16 TRBJ2-7 TRBV5-1 CASRREVGDWSYEQYF TGCGCCAGCAGGAGGGAGGTGGGAGACTGGTCCTACGAGCAGTACTTC
NA NA 13 TRBJ1-1 TRBV12-5 CASGFGRATEAFF TGTGCTAGTGGTTTCGGAAGGGCCACTGAAGCTTTCTTT
NA NA 16 TRBJ1-6 TRBV19 CASSIGTRNYNSPLHF TGTGCCAGTAGTATAGGCACAAGGAACTATAATTCACCCCTCCACTTT